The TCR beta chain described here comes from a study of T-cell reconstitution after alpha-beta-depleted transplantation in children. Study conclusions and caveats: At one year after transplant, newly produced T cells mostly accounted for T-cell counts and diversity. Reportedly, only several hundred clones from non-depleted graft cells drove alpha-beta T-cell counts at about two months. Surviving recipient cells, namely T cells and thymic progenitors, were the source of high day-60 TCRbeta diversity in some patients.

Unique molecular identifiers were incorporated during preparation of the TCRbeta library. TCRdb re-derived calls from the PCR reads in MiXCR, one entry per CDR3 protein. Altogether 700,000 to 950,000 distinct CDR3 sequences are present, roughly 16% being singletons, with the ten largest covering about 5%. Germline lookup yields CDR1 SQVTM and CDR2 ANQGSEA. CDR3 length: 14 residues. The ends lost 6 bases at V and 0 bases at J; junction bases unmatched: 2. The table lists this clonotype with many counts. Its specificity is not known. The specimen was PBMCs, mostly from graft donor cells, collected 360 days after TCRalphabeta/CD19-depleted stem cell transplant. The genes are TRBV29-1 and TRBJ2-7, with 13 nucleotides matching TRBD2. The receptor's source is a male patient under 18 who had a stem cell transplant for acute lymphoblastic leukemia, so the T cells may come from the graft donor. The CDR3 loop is CSVRTSGSSYEQYF. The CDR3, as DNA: TGCAGCGTGAGGACTAGCGGGAGCTCCTACGAGCAGTACTTC.